These 29 T cell receptor beta chains came from one sample sequenced in a study of T-cell memory formation after mild COVID-19. TCRdb analysed the 5' RACE reads with MiXCR anew, one entry per CDR3 protein. The sample contains hundreds of thousands of distinct CDR3 sequences, about 15% of which appear only once. The source material was PBMCs or a T cell subset sorted from them (not recorded which). The source of these receptors is a man between 18 and 35 years old who had mild COVID-19 (a few samples of this study predate the infection). Cell type and time point are not known.

This clonotype has only a few counts. This chain joins TRBV19 and TRBJ2-5; no clear D gene. Trimming cost V 5 bases and J 4 bases, with 14 bases left between them. The germline V gene encodes CDR1 LNHDA and CDR2 SQIVND (reference sequence). The CDR3 has 14 residues. The CDR3 nucleotides are TGTGCCAGTAGTGAGGAATGGGTTGGAGAGACCCAGTACTTC. Translated, it gives CASSEEWVGETQYF.

This clonotype has more than one count but fewer than ten. The gene calls are TRBV7-9 and TRBJ2-1; D ambiguous. Trimming shortened V by 0 bases and J by 6 bases, and 6 bases separated the two germline ends. CDR1 SEHNR and CDR2 FQNEAQ come from the germline V gene (reference sequence). CDR3 length equals 13 residues. This chain's CDR3 is CASSLASSNEQFF. The CDR3 nucleotides are TGTGCCAGCAGCTTAGCCTCGTCCAATGAGCAGTTCTTC.

The V gene is TRBV9, the J gene TRBJ1-6; D ambiguous. The CDR3 consists of 15 residues. The V gene's germline CDR1 is SGDLS and CDR2 YYNGEE. Deletions cut 2 bases from V and 7 bases from J, with 13 bases between. The CDR3 here is CASSVTGYSNSPLHF. The CDR3 coding sequence is TGTGCCAGCAGCGTCACCGGGTACTCCAATTCACCCCTCCACTTT. Filled out from reference TRBV9 and TRBJ1-6, the complete variable domain reads DSGVTQTPKHLITATGQRVTLRCSPRSGDLSVYWYQQSLDQGLQFLIQYYNGEERAKGNILERFSAQQFPDLHSELNLSSLELGDSALYFCASSVTGYSNSPLHFGNGTRLTVT.

The table lists this clonotype with a few counts. The chain employs TRBV7-2 and TRBJ2-3, with 12 nucleotides matching TRBD2. Germline V gene sequence: CDR1 SGHTA, CDR2 FQGNSA. With 7 bases clipped from V and 4 bases from J, the junction kept 9 bases outside the gene matches. This CDR3 comprises 16 residues. CDR3 in amino acids: CASNPSGGALADTQYF. The CDR3 DNA follows: TGTGCCAGCAACCCTAGCGGGGGGGCATTGGCAGATACGCAGTATTTT.

This clonotype showed up just a few times. The chain joins TRBV6-5 to TRBJ1-1; D gene ambiguous. The germline CDR1 and CDR2 sequences are MNHEY and SVGAGI. The CDR3 spans 17 residues. V shed 4 bases and J shed 1 base, with 19 bases lying between them. The DNA of the CDR3 is TGTGCCAGCAGTTTCTCACCTCACTTTACTAGGAACACTGAAGCTTTCTTT. Protein sequence: CASSFSPHFTRNTEAFF.

This CDR3 reads CASSPPGGPEAFF. CDR3 nucleotide sequence: TGTGCCAGCTCACCACCGGGGGGCCCTGAAGCTTTCTTT. The chain is built from TRBV18 and TRBJ1-1; possible D gene TRBD1, 6 bases. The CDR3 runs 13 residues. V lost 0 bases and J 6 bases, leaving 8 bases between the germline ends. In germline, CDR1 is KGHSH, CDR2 LQKENI.

V gene TRBV18 combines with J gene TRBJ2-7, with D perhaps being TRBD1 or TRBD2 (5 bases each). V shed 8 bases and J shed 2 bases, with 16 bases lying between them. The CDR3 extends over 14 amino acids. Germline assignment: CDR1 KGHSH and CDR2 LQKENI. CDR3 DNA sequence: TGTGCCAGCCGCTTGAGGGACGGTGCCTACGAGCAGTACTTC. Translating gives CASRLRDGAYEQYF.

This clonotype was seen many times. The chain is built from TRBV4-1 and TRBJ1-3; D is unclear. This CDR3 spans 13 amino acids. Germline V gene lookup returns CDR1 MGHRA and CDR2 YSYEKL. Trimming removed 0 bases from V and 4 bases from J, with 4 bases in between. In DNA, the CDR3 is TGCGCCAGCAGCCAAGAAGAAGGAAACACCATATATTTT. Protein sequence: CASSQEEGNTIYF.

This rearrangement joins TRBV7-2 to TRBJ1-2; TRBD1 agrees at 7 bases. Trimming took 0 bases from V and 0 from J; bases not matched to a gene: 7. CDR3 length: 17 residues. In germline, CDR1 is SGHTA, CDR2 FQGNSA. The CDR3 loop reads CASSLALRTGANYGYTF. In DNA, the CDR3 is TGTGCCAGCAGCTTAGCGCTTAGGACAGGCGCTAACTATGGCTACACCTTC.

The chain's CDR3 is CASGAQEYNEQFF. The CDR3 region has the DNA TGTGCCAGCGGGGCACAAGAATACAATGAGCAGTTCTTC. The genes are TRBV6-2 or TRBV6-3 and TRBJ2-1, with D tentatively TRBD1 (5 bases). Trimming pared 8 bases from V and 4 bases from J, leaving 12 bases between. CDR1 and CDR2 from the germline V gene are MNHEY and SVGEGT. The CDR3 loop spans 13 amino acids.

This clonotype has just a few counts. J is TRBJ2-7 and V is TRBV28; maybe TRBD1 (5 bases). Germline-derived CDR1 and CDR2 are MDHEN and SYDVKM. The CDR3 spans 15 residues. The V end lost 4 bases, the J end lost 0 bases, and 13 bases lay between the germline ends. The CDR3 DNA reads as TGTGCCAGCAGTTCCAGCCCGGACATCTCCTACGAGCAGTACGTC. Residues: CASSSSPDISYEQYV.

This clonotype has a handful of counts. The J gene is TRBJ1-2, the V gene TRBV13; 7 bases are shared with TRBD1. This CDR3 has 14 amino acids. V lost 5 bases to trimming and J lost 0 bases; unmatched junction nucleotides: 3. Germline V gene lookup returns CDR1 PRHDT and CDR2 FYEKMQ (reference sequence). CDR3 amino acids: CASSRTGSNYGYTF. DNA for the CDR3: TGTGCCAGCAGCCGGACAGGCTCTAACTATGGCTACACCTTC.

This clonotype was detected a few times. This rearrangement joins TRBV7-2 to TRBJ1-5; D is undetermined. The CDR3 has 14 residues. Trimming took off 3 bases at V and 4 bases at J, with 10 bases between the two ends. Germline CDR1 SGHTA, CDR2 FQGNSA. For the CDR3, the DNA is TGTGCCAGCAGCTTGGGGTATATGAATCAGCCCCAGCATTTT. It codes for CASSLGYMNQPQHF.

This clonotype appeared a few times. This chain joins TRBV12-3 or TRBV12-4 and TRBJ1-5, with TRBD1 matching 7 bases. The CDR3 runs 16 residues. The trim removed 5 bases at V and 2 bases at J, leaving 9 bases unmatched. CDR3 nucleotide sequence: TGTGCCAGCAGTCGGACAGGCGGCTTGGGCAATCAGCCCCAGCATTTT. This translates into CASSRTGGLGNQPQHF.

This clonotype was seen a handful of times. V and J are TRBV5-1 and TRBJ2-4, with 9 bases fitting TRBD1. CDR3 length: 15 amino acids. Losses at the gene ends were 0 bases for V and 5 bases for J; bases not matched to a gene: 3. Germline V gene lookup returns CDR1 SGHRS and CDR2 YFSETQ. This chain's CDR3 is CASSLDRTGENIQYF. CDR3 DNA sequence: TGCGCCAGCAGCTTGGACAGGACAGGGGAAAACATTCAGTACTTC.

This clonotype appeared a few times. This sequence joins TRBV12-3 or TRBV12-4 and TRBJ2-2; 8 bases are a match to TRBD2. CDR3 length: 15 residues. Unmatched junction bases numbered 3, after V lost 6 bases and J lost 0 bases. CDR3 coding DNA: TGTGCCAGCAGATATAGCGGGGCGAACACCGGGGAGCTGTTTTTT. Translated: CASRYSGANTGELFF.

This clonotype was counted a single time. The CDR3 loop reads CASSNGRSSYNEQFF. In nucleotides, the CDR3 is TGTGCCAGCAGCAACGGGAGAAGCTCCTACAATGAGCAGTTCTTC. The chain is built from TRBV7-2 and TRBJ2-1, with D perhaps TRBD2 (6 bases). Germline loops: CDR1 SGHTA, CDR2 FQGNSA. V was cut by 5 bases and J by 0 bases, with 11 bases left in between. The CDR3 contains 15 residues.

The genes are TRBV5-1 and TRBJ2-7; D remains ambiguous. Germline lookup yields CDR1 SGHRS and CDR2 YFSETQ. Trimming removed 6 bases from V and 3 bases from J, with 13 bases in between. The CDR3 contains 13 residues. The CDR3: CASKRLTYYEQYF. The CDR3 coding sequence is TGCGCCAGCAAGAGACTCACCTACTACGAGCAGTACTTC.

The J gene is TRBJ2-5, the V gene TRBV5-1; tentatively, D is TRBD2 (6 bases). The germline CDR1 and CDR2 sequences are SGHRS and YFSETQ. The V end was cut by 4 bases, the J end by 2 bases, with 12 bases between. The CDR3 length is 14 residues. In DNA, the CDR3 is TGCGCCAGCAGCCTTACGGGGGATCAAGAGACCCAGTACTTC. Its protein product is CASSLTGDQETQYF.

This clonotype turned up a few times. CDR3 region: CASSHDQPQHF. CDR3 sequence (DNA): TGTGCCAGCAGCCACGATCAGCCCCAGCATTTT. The chain couples TRBV7-4 to TRBJ1-5, with D unclear. From germline, CDR1 is SGHVT and CDR2 SQSDAQ. This CDR3 spans 11 amino acids. Trimming removed 5 bases from V and 5 bases from J, with 4 bases in between.

This clonotype occurred a few times. The chain combines TRBV5-1 with TRBJ1-6; D may be TRBD1 (6 bases). CDR1 and CDR2 from the germline V gene are SGHRS and YFSETQ. The CDR3 sequence is 14 residues long. V lost 6 bases to trimming and J lost 7 bases, with 14 bases between them. The CDR3 spells CASTTGSGNSPLHF. CDR3 nucleotides: TGCGCCAGCACAACAGGGTCAGGGAATTCACCCCTCCACTTT.

The chain combines TRBV4-1 with TRBJ2-5; 14 bases map to TRBD2. V dropped 3 bases and J dropped 3; count of bases not matched to a gene: 3. Looked up from germline, CDR1 is MGHRA and CDR2 is YSYEKL. This CDR3 region has 16 residues. The CDR3 sequence is CASSQRGLAGEETQYF. DNA of the CDR3: TGCGCCAGCAGCCAGCGGGGACTAGCGGGGGAAGAGACCCAGTACTTC.

The chain uses TRBV7-2 and TRBJ2-1; 7 positions match TRBD1. The CDR3 contains 14 residues. V dropped 5 bases and J dropped 4; count of bases not matched to a gene: 5. The germline V gene encodes CDR1 SGHTA and CDR2 FQGNSA. This CDR3 is CASSPGTEYNEQFF. CDR3 in DNA: TGTGCCAGCAGCCCCGGGACAGAGTACAATGAGCAGTTCTTC.

CDR3 nucleotide sequence: TGTGCCAGCAGCAGGGGACAGGGGTTATCAGAGACCCAGTACTTC. Translation gives CASSRGQGLSETQYF. The chain carries TRBV11-3 and TRBJ2-5; 10 bases align to TRBD1. The CDR3 loop spans 15 amino acids. Looked up from germline, CDR1 is SGHNT and CDR2 is YENEEA. With 5 bases clipped from V and 4 bases from J, the junction kept 7 bases outside the gene matches. The full variable domain, in which reference TRBV11-3 and TRBJ2-5 provide the parts outside the CDR3, is EAGVVQSPRYKIIEKKQPVAFWCNPISGHNTLYWYLQNLGQGPELLIRYENEEAVDDSQLPKDRFSAERLKGVDSTLKIQPAELGDSAVYLCASSRGQGLSETQYFGPGTRLLVL.

V and J are TRBV11-1 and TRBJ1-1, with 7 bases that match TRBD1. The CDR3 runs to 14 residues. Germline CDR1 is SGHAT and CDR2 is FQDESV (reference sequence). V was clipped by 5 bases and J by 1 base; unmatched bases: 4. The chain's CDR3 is CASSRDRQNTEAFF. The DNA for the CDR3 is TGTGCCAGCAGCAGGGACAGACAGAACACTGAAGCTTTCTTT.

V gene TRBV7-2 combines with J gene TRBJ2-2; TRBD2 matches 8 bases. The germline V gene has CDR1 SGHTA and CDR2 FQGNSA. The CDR3 runs 16 residues. V shed 5 bases and J 7 bases; nucleotides not matched to a gene: 12. The CDR3 is CASSPPGGGQGGELFF. As DNA, the CDR3 is TGTGCCAGCAGCCCACCCGGGGGGGGGCAGGGCGGGGAGCTGTTTTTT.

V and J are TRBV9 and TRBJ2-3, with D hard to call. V lost 0 bases and J lost 4, with 9 bases in between. The CDR3 length is 14 residues. Per germline, CDR1 SGDLS and CDR2 YYNGEE. The CDR3 nucleotides are TGTGCCAGCAGCGTAGAGGTTGGGGCAGATACGCAGTATTTT. Translated: CASSVEVGADTQYF.

The chain recombines TRBV20-1 with TRBJ2-5; D perhaps matches TRBD1 (5 bases). CDR1 DFQATT and CDR2 SNEGSKA come from the germline V gene (reference sequence). CDR3 length equals 13 residues. V gave up 5 bases and J gave up 4 bases, with 14 bases separating them. This CDR3 is CSASRGPGETQYF. The CDR3, as DNA: TGCAGTGCTTCTAGGGGTCCCGGAGAGACCCAGTACTTC.

This chain connects TRBV5-1 to TRBJ2-6; D remains ambiguous. The CDR3 has 16 residues. CDR1 and CDR2 from the germline V gene are SGHRS and YFSETQ. The germline V and J ends were trimmed by 3 bases and 3 bases, with 13 bases remaining between them. The CDR3 DNA reads TGCGCCAGCAGCTCCCTGGGCATTTTTGGGGCCAACGTCCTGACTTTC. It translates to CASSSLGIFGANVLTF.